These 6 T cell receptor beta chains were sequenced from one sample in a study of T cell clonality in common variable immunodeficiency. What these receptors recognize is not known. Only in-frame clones appear in the TCRdb table, and some are missing; sequencing was by immunoSEQ multiplex PCR. The sample is made up of over 30,000 clones, none counted only once. Notes on the study in general: Fewer deletions and N-nucleotide insertions were reportedly seen in common variable immunodeficiency TCR beta sequences.

Sequencing was done on a sample of peripheral blood mononuclear cells. The origin of the receptors is a human donor with common variable immunodeficiency.

Notes on this clone: From the germline J gene comes the end of the CDR3, since the read stops 3 residues before it. The chain uses TRBV30 and TRBJ1-1, with D unclear. The length of the CDR3 is 12 residues. Germline CDR1 and CDR2: GTSNPN and SVGIG (reference sequence). The V gene lost 3 bases and the J gene lost 5 bases, with 10 bases spanning the gap. Here the CDR3 reads CAWSLTYTEAFF. The DNA read from the CDR3 is TGTGCCTGGAGCCTAACCTATACTGAA. The full variable domain, in which reference TRBV30 and TRBJ1-1 provide the parts outside the CDR3, is SQTIHQWPATLVQPVGSPLSLECTVEGTSNPNLYWYRQAAGRGLQLLFYSVGIGQISSEVPQNLSASRPQDRQFILSSKKLLLSDSGFYLCAWSLTYTEAFFGQGTRLTVV.

This clone occurred many times. The read halts 3 residues ahead of the CDR3 end, with the missing end drawn from the germline J gene. V gene TRBV20-1 combines with J gene TRBJ1-5; D ambiguous. The CDR3 totals 15 residues. Trimming removed 2 bases at V and 4 bases at J, with 15 bases between. Germline CDR1 DFQATT, CDR2 SNEGSKA (reference sequence). CDR3 protein: CSARSPDLLNQPQHF. The CDR3 bases that were read are TGCAGTGCTAGAAGTCCGGACTTGTTAAATCAGCCC.

Of note for this clone: The DNA ends 3 residues before the CDR3 does, and the rest of the CDR3 is filled in from the germline J gene. The chain employs TRBV7-9 and TRBJ2-3; TRBD1 aligns across 9 bases. The V gene end was trimmed by 5 bases and the J gene end by 1 base; junction bases not matched to a gene: 4. This CDR3 spans 15 amino acids. Germline values: CDR1 SEHNR, CDR2 FQNEAQ (reference sequence). The CDR3 region is CASSHRDRGTDTQYF. CDR3 DNA (partial): TGTGCCAGCAGCCACCGGGACAGGGGCACAGATACG.

Comment on this clone: Read coverage stops 3 residues before the CDR3 terminus; the germline J gene supplies the remainder. The chain joins TRBV13 to TRBJ2-1; 7 nucleotides match TRBD1. J lost 3 bases, V lost 5 bases, and 7 bases had no gene match. CDR3 length equals 15 residues. Per the germline V gene, CDR1 is PRHDT and CDR2 is FYEKMQ (reference sequence). The CDR3 protein is CASSTGAGLYNEQFF. Incomplete CDR3 DNA: TGTGCCAGCAGCACAGGGGCGGGCCTCTACAATGAG.

In this sample, this clone turned up many times. The CDR3 end is not reached by the read, which stops 3 residues before it; the germline J gene fills it in. The chain carries TRBV19 and TRBJ1-5, with 9 bases aligning to TRBD1. CDR1 is LNHDA, CDR2 SQIVND, per germline (reference sequence). The J segment lost 4 bases and the V segment lost 7 bases, leaving 8 bases of the junction unmatched. The CDR3 is 15 residues long. The CDR3 protein is CASTDPGQGNQPQHF. The part of the CDR3 DNA that was read is TGTGCCAGTACCGACCCGGGACAGGGTAATCAGCCC.

This clone was picked up a small number of times. Read coverage stops 3 residues before the CDR3 terminus; the germline J gene supplies the remainder. J is TRBJ1-2 and V is TRBV2, with D unclear. CDR1 is SNHLY and CDR2 is FYNNEI in the germline V gene. CDR3 length: 17 amino acids. V was pared by 3 bases and J by 6 bases, with 23 bases between. The CDR3 DNA, read in part, is TGTGCCAGCAGTGATATAGAGTATACTCTCCTACCCGATGGC. Translation gives CASSDIEYTLLPDG. The CDR3 reads in full as CASSDIEYTLLPDGYTF.